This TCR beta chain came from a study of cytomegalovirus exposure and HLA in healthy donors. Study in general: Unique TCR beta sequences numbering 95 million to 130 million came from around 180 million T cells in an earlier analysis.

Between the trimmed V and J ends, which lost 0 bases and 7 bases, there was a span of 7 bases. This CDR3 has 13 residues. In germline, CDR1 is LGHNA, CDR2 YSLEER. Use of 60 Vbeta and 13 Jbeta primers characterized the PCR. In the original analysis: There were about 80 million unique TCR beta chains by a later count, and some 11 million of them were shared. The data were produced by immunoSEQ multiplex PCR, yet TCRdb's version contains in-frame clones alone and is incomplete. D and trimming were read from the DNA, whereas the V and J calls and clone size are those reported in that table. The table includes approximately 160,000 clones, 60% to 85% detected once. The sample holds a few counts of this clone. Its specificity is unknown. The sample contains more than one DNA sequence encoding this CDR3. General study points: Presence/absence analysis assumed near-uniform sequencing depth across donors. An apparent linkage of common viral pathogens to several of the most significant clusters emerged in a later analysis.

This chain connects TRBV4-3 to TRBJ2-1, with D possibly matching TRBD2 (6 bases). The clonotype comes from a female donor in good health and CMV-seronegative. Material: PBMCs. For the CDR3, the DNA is TGCGCCAGCAGCCAAGAGGGGGGAAATGAGCAGTTCTTC. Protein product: CASSQEGGNEQFF.